This T cell receptor beta chain came from a study of early T cells in non-severe SARS-CoV-2 infection (dated by TCRdb to 2020 to 2023). With regard to the full study: Because TCR sequencing relied on bulk RNA taken from unsorted whole blood, pairing of alpha and beta chains was not possible.

A case-control design nested within a healthcare worker cohort in London, UK, was used, with weekly nasopharyngeal swab PCR tests and blood sampling performed. Between 23 and 31 March 2020, the week of the UK lockdown, healthcare workers were enrolled and then followed up weekly for as long as 16 weeks. The germline V gene supplies CDR1 SGDLS and CDR2 YYNGEE. From cysteine to phenylalanine, the CDR3 is 13 amino acids long. Just the 39-base CDR3 DNA is kept, in frame starting at base 1. V is clipped by 0 bases and J by 5 bases, and the sequence between their germline boundaries is 9 bases long. On this clonotype: This receptor's antigen is unknown. No base quality information exists; no much larger clone differs at one position.

Receptors were amplified or captured by 5' RACE. Sequencing was performed on a NextSeq 500. Unique molecular identifiers were attached to individual cDNA molecules in the TCR library protocol so that sequencing error and PCR bias could be corrected. Sequencing covered both TCR alpha and beta chains, and within each sample the abundances of alpha and beta sequences were tightly co-correlated. The original methods were these. Decombinator V4 was used to perform V gene, J gene and CDR3 annotation of TCR sequences. Expanded TCRs were defined as changing significantly between any two time points under a Poisson model with p below 0.0001. Abundances of TCRs were expressed as counts per million after normalisation to the total number of TCRs sequenced in each sample. TRAV1-2 paired with TRAJ12, TRAJ20 or TRAJ33 defined MAIT TCRs, while TRAV10 paired with TRAJ18 defined iNKT TCRs. A search of VDJdb, accessed on 1 November 2021, was run for TCRs annotated to CMV, EBV and SARS-CoV-2, with TCRs annotated for multiple antigens excluded. TCRdb's own reprocessing of the public reads used fastp at Q25 and MiXCR and kept productive beta chains. Each CDR3 protein appears once, grouped with its most common genes and DNA. These V and J calls are TCRdb output, not the study's own analysis. The sample data list tens of thousands of distinct CDR3 sequences, and under 15% of these were observed just once. Of the sample, approximately 8.5% is held by the ten largest clones.

Overall study outcomes, separate from this receptor: Matching against VDJdb was skewed toward anti-spike CD8 responses, likely underestimated virus-specific expansions, and missed private and CD4 specificities.

The TCR comes from an adult who was a healthcare worker with PCR-confirmed SARS-CoV-2 infection or an uninfected control (not recorded which). This receptor chain uses TRBV9 and TRBJ2-7, with the identity of the D gene unclear. The specimen was whole blood, collected at baseline. This receptor carries the CDR3 CASSVGARDEQYF. The nucleotide sequence reads as follows: TGTGCCAGCAGCGTAGGGGCCCGAGACGAGCAGTACTTC.